This T cell receptor (beta chain) comes out of a study of cytomegalovirus exposure and HLA in healthy donors. As concerns this clone: Antigen: not known.

General study points: In a later analysis, a genetic analysis reported fewer productive-TCR N-insertions in an Asian-associated ancestry cluster than the cohort average.

The V and J ends lost 3 bases and 6 bases, in that order; junction bases with no gene match: 4. CDR1 and CDR2 (germline): LNHDA, SQIVND (reference sequence). The CDR3 spans 13 residues. PCR primers comprised 60 Vbeta and 13 Jbeta primers. In the original workflow: Approximately 11 million of tens of millions of unique TCR beta chains were shared, per a later count. The table came from immunoSEQ multiplex PCR; TCRdb's copy has only in-frame clones and leaves some out. Clonal size and the V and J genes are those of that table, whereas D and trimming came from the DNA. The repertoire has some 220,000 clones, 70% to 90% of them found once; the top ten carry roughly 0.24%.

The J gene is TRBJ1-2, the V gene TRBV19; 7 bases match TRBD1. This clonotype was sampled from a girl under 10 years old in good health and CMV-seronegative. What was sequenced was PBMCs. CDR3 coding DNA: TGTGCCAGTAGTATCCGGGACAGCCATGGCTACACCTTC. Encoded protein: CASSIRDSHGYTF. The whole variable domain, filled in from reference TRBV19 and TRBJ1-2, reads DGGITQSPKYLFRKEGQNVTLSCEQNLNHDAMYWYRQDPGQGLRLIYYSQIVNDFQKGDIAEGYSVSREKKESFPLTVTSAQKNPTAFYLCASSIRDSHGYTFGSGTRLTVV.